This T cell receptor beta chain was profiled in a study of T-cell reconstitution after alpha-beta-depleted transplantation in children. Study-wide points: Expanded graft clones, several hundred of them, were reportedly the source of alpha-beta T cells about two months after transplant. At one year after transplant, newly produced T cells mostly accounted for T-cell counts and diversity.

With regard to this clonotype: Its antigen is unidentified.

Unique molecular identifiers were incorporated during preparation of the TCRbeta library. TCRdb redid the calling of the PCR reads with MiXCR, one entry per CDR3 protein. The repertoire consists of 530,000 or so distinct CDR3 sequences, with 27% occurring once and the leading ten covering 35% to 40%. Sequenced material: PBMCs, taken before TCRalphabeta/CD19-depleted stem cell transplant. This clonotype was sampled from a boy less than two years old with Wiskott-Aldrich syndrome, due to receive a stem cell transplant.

The CDR3 loop is CASSLIAAQGEQFF. CDR3 nucleotide sequence: TGCGCCAGCAGCTTGATAGCGGCCCAGGGTGAGCAGTTCTTC. The V and J genes are TRBV5-1 and TRBJ2-1; perhaps TRBD2 as D (6 bases). Germline V gene lookup returns CDR1 SGHRS and CDR2 YFSETQ. Trimming pared 1 base from V and 9 bases from J, leaving 14 bases between. This CDR3 has 14 residues.